The entry below gives a single TCR beta chain sequence along with its context. Its specificity is not known. The data derive from a study of T-cell memory formation after mild COVID-19. Germline CDR1 and CDR2: MGHRA and YSYEKL. This CDR3 is built from 16 residues. The ends were cut back, 1 base at V and 0 bases at J, with 11 bases in the middle. Findings of the study overall: A second wave of clones peaked on day 37, and their SARS-CoV-2 specificity went unconfirmed. Prior to infection, memory already included some responding clones, suggesting cross-reactive memory joined.

TCRdb fed the 5' RACE reads into MiXCR, producing one record per CDR3 protein. The table lists around 530,000 distinct CDR3 sequences, about 20% of them singletons. The receptor was derived from an adult woman who had mild COVID-19 (a few samples of this study predate the infection). Cell type and time point are not known. Sequencing was done on a sample of PBMCs or a T cell subset sorted from them (not recorded which). The chain has TRBV4-1 and TRBJ2-3; D gene uncertain. The DNA of the CDR3 is TGCGCCAGCAGCCAAGCCCCCCAGCGTAGCACAGATACGCAGTATTTT. Amino acids: CASSQAPQRSTDTQYF.